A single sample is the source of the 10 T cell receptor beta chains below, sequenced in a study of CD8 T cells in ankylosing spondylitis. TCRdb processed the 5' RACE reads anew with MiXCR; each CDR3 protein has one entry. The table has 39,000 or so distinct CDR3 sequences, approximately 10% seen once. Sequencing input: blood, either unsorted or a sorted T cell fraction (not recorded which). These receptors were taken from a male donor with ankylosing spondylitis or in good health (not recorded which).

The CDR3 nucleotides read TGTGCCAGCAGGGTTAGCGGGGCAATCTACGAGCAGTACTTC. This sequence encodes CASRVSGAIYEQYF. The rearrangement joins TRBV2 to TRBJ2-7; 8 nucleotides align to TRBD2. With 6 bases clipped from V and 3 bases from J, the junction kept 7 bases outside the gene matches. Germline CDR1 and CDR2: SNHLY and FYNNEI. The CDR3 has 14 residues.

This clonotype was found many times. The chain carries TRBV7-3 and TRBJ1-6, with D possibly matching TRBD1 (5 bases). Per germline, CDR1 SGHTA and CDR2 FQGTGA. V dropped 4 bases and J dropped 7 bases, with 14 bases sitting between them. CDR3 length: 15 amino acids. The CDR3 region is CASSSWAWGNSPLHF. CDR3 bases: TGTGCCAGCAGCTCGTGGGCCTGGGGGAATTCACCCCTCCACTTT.

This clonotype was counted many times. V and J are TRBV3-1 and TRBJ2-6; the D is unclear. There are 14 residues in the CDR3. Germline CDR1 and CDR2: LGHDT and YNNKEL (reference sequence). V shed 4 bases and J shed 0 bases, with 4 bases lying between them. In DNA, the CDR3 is TGTGCCAGCAGCCCGATCTCTGGGGCCAACGTCCTGACTTTC. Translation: CASSPISGANVLTF.

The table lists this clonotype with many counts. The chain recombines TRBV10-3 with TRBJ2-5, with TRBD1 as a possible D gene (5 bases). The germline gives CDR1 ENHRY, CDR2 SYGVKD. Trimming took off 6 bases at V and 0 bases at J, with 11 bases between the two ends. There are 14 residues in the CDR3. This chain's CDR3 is CAISQQENQETQYF. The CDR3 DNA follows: TGTGCCATCAGCCAACAGGAAAACCAAGAGACCCAGTACTTC.

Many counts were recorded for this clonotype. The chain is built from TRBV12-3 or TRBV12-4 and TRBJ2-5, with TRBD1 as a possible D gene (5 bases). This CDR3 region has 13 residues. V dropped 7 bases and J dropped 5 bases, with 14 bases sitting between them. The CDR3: CASTRQHGETQYF. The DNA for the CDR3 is TGTGCCAGCACCCGACAGCACGGCGAGACCCAGTACTTC.

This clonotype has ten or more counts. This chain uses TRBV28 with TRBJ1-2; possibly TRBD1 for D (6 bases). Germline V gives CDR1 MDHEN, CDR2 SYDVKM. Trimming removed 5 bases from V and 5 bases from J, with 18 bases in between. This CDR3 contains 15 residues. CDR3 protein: CASSPWGGLGYGYTF. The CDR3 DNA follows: TGTGCCAGCAGTCCCTGGGGGGGGCTGGGGTATGGCTACACCTTC.

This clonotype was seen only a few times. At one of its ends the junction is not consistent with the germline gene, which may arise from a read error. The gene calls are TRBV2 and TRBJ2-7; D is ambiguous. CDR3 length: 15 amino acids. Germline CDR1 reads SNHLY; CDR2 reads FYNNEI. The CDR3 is CASSEEGLLTPEQSF. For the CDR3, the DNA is TGTGCCAGCAGTGAAGAGGGTCTTCTGACCCCCGAGCAGTCCTTC.

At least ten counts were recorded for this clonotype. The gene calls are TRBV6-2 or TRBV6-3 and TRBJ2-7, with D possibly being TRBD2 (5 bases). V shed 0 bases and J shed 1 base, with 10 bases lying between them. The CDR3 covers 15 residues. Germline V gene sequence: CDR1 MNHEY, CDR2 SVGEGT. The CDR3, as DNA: TGTGCCAGCAGTTACTCGATGGGAGCTTCCTACGAGCAGTACTTC. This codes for CASSYSMGASYEQYF.

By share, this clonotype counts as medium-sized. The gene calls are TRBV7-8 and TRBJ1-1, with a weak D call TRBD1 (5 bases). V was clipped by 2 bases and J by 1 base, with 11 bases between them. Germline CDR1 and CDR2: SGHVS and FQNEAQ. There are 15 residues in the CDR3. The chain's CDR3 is CASSLRLQGNTEAFF. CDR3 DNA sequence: TGTGCCAGCAGCTTACGTCTTCAGGGGAACACTGAAGCTTTCTTT.

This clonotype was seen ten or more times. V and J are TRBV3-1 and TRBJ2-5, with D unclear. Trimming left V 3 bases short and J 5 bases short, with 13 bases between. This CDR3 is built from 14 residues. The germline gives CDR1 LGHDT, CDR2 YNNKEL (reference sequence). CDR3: CASSHRAGWETQYF. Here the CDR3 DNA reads TGTGCCAGCAGCCATAGGGCTGGGTGGGAGACCCAGTACTTC.